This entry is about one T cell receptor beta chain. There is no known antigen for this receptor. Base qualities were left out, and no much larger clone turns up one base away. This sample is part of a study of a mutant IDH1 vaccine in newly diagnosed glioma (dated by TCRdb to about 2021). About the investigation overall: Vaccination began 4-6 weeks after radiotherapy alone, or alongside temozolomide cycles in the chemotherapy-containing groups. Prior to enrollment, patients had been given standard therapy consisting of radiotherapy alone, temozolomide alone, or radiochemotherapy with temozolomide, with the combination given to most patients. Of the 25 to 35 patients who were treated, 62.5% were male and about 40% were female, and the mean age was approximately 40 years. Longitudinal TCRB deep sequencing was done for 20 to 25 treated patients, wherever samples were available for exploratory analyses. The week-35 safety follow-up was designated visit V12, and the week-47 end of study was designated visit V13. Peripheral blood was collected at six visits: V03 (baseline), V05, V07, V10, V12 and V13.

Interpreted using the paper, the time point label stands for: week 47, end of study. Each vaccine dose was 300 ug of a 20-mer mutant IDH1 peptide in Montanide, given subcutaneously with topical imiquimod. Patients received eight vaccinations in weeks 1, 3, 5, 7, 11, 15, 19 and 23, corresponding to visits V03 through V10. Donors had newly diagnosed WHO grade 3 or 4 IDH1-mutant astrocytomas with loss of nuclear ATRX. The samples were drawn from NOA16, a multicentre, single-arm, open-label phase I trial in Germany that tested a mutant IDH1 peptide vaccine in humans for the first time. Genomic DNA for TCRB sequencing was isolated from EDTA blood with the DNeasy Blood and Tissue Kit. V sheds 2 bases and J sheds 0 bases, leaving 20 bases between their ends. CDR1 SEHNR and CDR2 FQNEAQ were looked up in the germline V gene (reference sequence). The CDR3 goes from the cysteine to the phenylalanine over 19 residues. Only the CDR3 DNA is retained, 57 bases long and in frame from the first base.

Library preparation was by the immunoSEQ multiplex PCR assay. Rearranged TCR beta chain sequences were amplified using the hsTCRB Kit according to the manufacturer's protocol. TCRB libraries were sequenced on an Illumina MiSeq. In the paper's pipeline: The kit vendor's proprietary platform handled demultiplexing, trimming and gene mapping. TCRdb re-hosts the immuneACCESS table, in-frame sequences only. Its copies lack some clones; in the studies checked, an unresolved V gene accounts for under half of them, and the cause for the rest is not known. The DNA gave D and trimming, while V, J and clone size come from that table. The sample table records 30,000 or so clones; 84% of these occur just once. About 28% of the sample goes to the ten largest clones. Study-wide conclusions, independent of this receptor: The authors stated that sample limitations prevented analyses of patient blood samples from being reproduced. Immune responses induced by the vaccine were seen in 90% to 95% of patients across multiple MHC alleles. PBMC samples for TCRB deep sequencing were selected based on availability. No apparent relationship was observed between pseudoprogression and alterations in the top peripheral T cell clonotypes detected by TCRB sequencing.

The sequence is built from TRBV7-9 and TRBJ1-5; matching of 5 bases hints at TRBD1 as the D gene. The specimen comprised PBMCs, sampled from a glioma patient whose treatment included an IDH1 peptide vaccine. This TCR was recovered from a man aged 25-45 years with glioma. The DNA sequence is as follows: TGTGCCAGCAGCTTATGGAGGGACCCTCGGGGATCTAGCAATCAGCCCCAGCATTTT. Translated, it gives CASSLWRDPRGSSNQPQHF.